This record concerns one T cell receptor (beta chain) sequence. Its antigen is still unknown. The sample originates from a study of CD8+ T cells in alopecia areata. Study in general: Those treated were given oral tofacitinib at 5 to 10 mg twice daily. The duration of tofacitinib was 6 to 18 months, with 6 months off drug afterward.

The study's findings and limits: Scalp sequencing captures resident alphabeta T cells of normal skin too.

Extracted from the samples, RNA was reverse transcribed into cDNA to serve as the sequencing template. Only in-frame clones appear in the TCRdb table, and some are missing; sequencing was by immunoSEQ multiplex PCR. The table records 270,000 or so clones, 58% of them present only once. As to treatment: oral pan-JAK inhibitor, 5-10 mg twice daily. CDR1 and CDR2 from the germline V gene are SGHRS and YFSETQ. The CDR3 runs to 16 residues. V lost 3 bases, J lost 0 bases, and 14 bases lay in between. The specimen comprised CD4+ T cells sorted from blood, sampled at week 24, from a patient treated with tofacitinib. V and J are TRBV5-1 and TRBJ2-3; D might be TRBD1 (6 bases). The receptor was derived from a human donor with alopecia areata. CDR3 nucleotide sequence: TGCGCCAGCAGCTATATAGGGACACAAAGCACAGATACGCAGTATTTT. The encoded protein is CASSYIGTQSTDTQYF.